The 23 T cell receptor beta chains listed next were all sequenced from one sample in a study of blood T cell repertoires in COVID-19 (dated by TCRdb to 2018 to 2021). The library was produced with the immunoSEQ multiplex PCR assay. Here the immuneACCESS table is served through TCRdb, limited to in-frame sequences with V and J called. Missing clones are a known gap in these copies; in checked studies unresolved V genes cover under half, and the rest lacks a known reason. Across this sample there are roughly 380,000 clones, with around 91% seen only once. Clones ranked in the top ten supply around 1.5% of the sample. The sequenced sample was peripheral blood. These receptors came from a woman aged 35 to 49 with COVID-19, enrolled during active disease.

The J gene is TRBJ1-3, the V gene TRBV28; D is undetermined. This CDR3 comprises 17 residues. Per germline, CDR1 MDHEN and CDR2 SYDVKM. V gave up 7 bases and J gave up 0 bases, with 19 bases separating them. In nucleotides, the CDR3 is TGTGCCAGCACCAATCCAACGGGGATCAACTCTGGAAACACCATATATTTT. Translating gives CASTNPTGINSGNTIYF. Full variable domain (outside the CDR3, taken from reference TRBV28 and TRBJ1-3): DVKVTQSSRYLVKRTGEKVFLECVQDMDHENMFWYRQDPGLGLRLIYFSYDVKMKEKGDIPEGYSVSREKKERFSLILESASTNQTSMYLCASTNPTGINSGNTIYFGEGSWLTVV.

The chain uses TRBV19 and TRBJ1-4; D perhaps matches TRBD1 (5 bases). CDR1 is LNHDA, CDR2 SQIVND, per germline (reference sequence). Trimming pared 2 bases from V and 0 bases from J, leaving 13 bases between. The CDR3 has 17 amino acids. The CDR3, as DNA: TGTGCCAGTAGTATAATTCAGGGTCTTGCAACTAATGAAAAACTGTTTTTT. Translation gives CASSIIQGLATNEKLFF.

The rearrangement links TRBV3-1 (or the pseudogene TRBV3-2) to TRBJ2-7, with 9 bases that match TRBD1. From germline, CDR1 is LGHDT and CDR2 YNNKEL (reference sequence). The CDR3 spans 16 residues. Trimming took 1 base from V and 8 from J; bases not matched to a gene: 12. The CDR3 region is CASSQVDPGQGGKQYF. The CDR3 DNA follows: TGTGCCAGCAGCCAAGTCGATCCGGGACAGGGAGGCAAGCAGTACTTC.

The chain links TRBV19 to TRBJ1-6; TRBD1 matches 9 bases. Germline V gives CDR1 LNHDA, CDR2 SQIVND (reference sequence). V lost 7 bases to trimming and J lost 7 bases; unmatched junction nucleotides: 11. This CDR3 has 16 residues. The CDR3 bases are TGTGCCAGTAACCCAATATCCGGGACAGGGAATTCACCCCTCCACTTT. This gives the protein CASNPISGTGNSPLHF.

This clone has just a few counts. The V and J genes are TRBV6-2 or TRBV6-3 and TRBJ2-7; 10 nucleotides match TRBD1. The CDR3 sequence is 15 residues long. From germline, CDR1 is MNHEY and CDR2 SVGEGT. V was clipped by 4 bases and J by 6 bases; unmatched bases: 9. The CDR3 is CASSSGTGEVLEQYF. In nucleotides, the CDR3 is TGTGCCAGCAGTTCAGGGACAGGGGAAGTTCTCGAGCAGTACTTC.

The count of this clone is one. In DNA, the CDR3 is TGTGCCAGTAGTATAACGACCACAGGGGAAAAACTGTTTTTT. It codes for CASSITTTGEKLFF. The chain couples TRBV19 to TRBJ1-4, with TRBD1 as a possible D gene (6 bases). Germline V gives CDR1 LNHDA, CDR2 SQIVND (reference sequence). The CDR3 covers 14 residues. V lost 2 bases, J lost 8 bases, and 12 bases lay in between. The variable domain in full, completed from reference TRBV19 and TRBJ1-4, reads DGGITQSPKYLFRKEGQNVTLSCEQNLNHDAMYWYRQDPGQGLRLIYYSQIVNDFQKGDIAEGYSVSREKKESFPLTVTSAQKNPTAFYLCASSITTTGEKLFFGSGTQLSVL.

This clone was seen once. The rearrangement joins TRBV6-5 to TRBJ1-2; tentative D call: TRBD1 (6 bases). V was pared by 4 bases and J by 8 bases, with 11 bases between. Per germline, CDR1 MNHEY and CDR2 SVGAGI. The CDR3 length is 12 residues. CDR3: CASSWDKEGYTF. In nucleotides, the CDR3 is TGTGCCAGCAGTTGGGACAAGGAAGGCTACACCTTC.

V gene TRBV9 combines with J gene TRBJ1-2, with D perhaps TRBD1 (6 bases). The CDR3 spans 15 residues. Between the trimmed V and J ends, which lost 4 bases and 3 bases, there was a span of 16 bases. Germline V gene data show CDR1 as SGDLS and CDR2 as YYNGEE. The CDR3 nucleotides read TGTGCCAGCAGCCAGGACAGCCTAAGGGACTATGGCTACACCTTC. Amino acids: CASSQDSLRDYGYTF.

The V and J genes are TRBV5-6 and TRBJ1-6; D is uncertain. Deletions cut 0 bases from V and 8 bases from J, with 9 bases between. This CDR3 is built from 14 residues. Per the germline V gene, CDR1 is SGHDT and CDR2 is YYEEEE. CDR3: CASSLGLADSPLHF. In DNA, the CDR3 is TGTGCCAGCAGCTTGGGACTAGCAGATTCACCCCTCCACTTT.

The chain joins TRBV7-9 to TRBJ1-6; 8 positions agree with TRBD1. The J segment lost 10 bases and the V segment lost 5 bases, leaving 10 bases of the junction unmatched. The CDR3 has 15 amino acids. Germline loops: CDR1 SEHNR, CDR2 FQNEAQ (reference sequence). CDR3 amino acids: CASSRQGATGSPLHF. CDR3 DNA sequence: TGTGCCAGCAGCCGCCAGGGGGCGACGGGGTCACCCCTCCACTTT. The complete variable domain, with remaining parts taken from reference TRBV7-9 and TRBJ1-6, reads DTGVSQNPRHKITKRGQNVTFRCDPISEHNRLYWYRQTLGQGPEFLTYFQNEAQLEKSRLLSDRFSAERPKGSFSTLEIQRTEQGDSAMYLCASSRQGATGSPLHFGNGTRLTVT.

The chain carries TRBV6-2 or TRBV6-3 and TRBJ1-6; 9 bases line up with TRBD1. V shed 7 bases, J shed 10 bases, and the junction held 11 bases outside the gene matches. Germline CDR1 is MNHEY and CDR2 is SVGEGT. The CDR3 is 15 residues long. The CDR3 loop is CASTPRDRVRSPLHF. CDR3 bases: TGTGCCAGCACCCCCCGGGACAGGGTCAGATCACCCCTCCACTTT.

This clone has a single count. The rearrangement uses TRBV18 and TRBJ2-6, with TRBD1 matching 8 bases. The junction had 3 bases not matched to a gene; V was cut back by 6 bases and J by 2 bases. This CDR3 is 15 amino acids long. The germline V gene has CDR1 KGHSH and CDR2 LQKENI. CDR3 DNA: TGTGCCAGCTCGCAACAGGGGGCTGGGGCCAACGTCCTGACTTTC. Its protein is CASSQQGAGANVLTF.

J is TRBJ2-2 and V is TRBV7-9, with D perhaps matching TRBD2 (6 bases). V gave up 5 bases and J gave up 4 bases, with 14 bases separating them. Germline CDR1 is SEHNR and CDR2 is FQNEAQ (reference sequence). The CDR3 spans 15 residues. CDR3 sequence: CASSRRDSLTGELFF. The CDR3 bases are TGTGCCAGCAGCCGCCGGGACTCCCTCACCGGGGAGCTGTTTTTT. Using reference TRBV7-9 and TRBJ2-2 for the parts outside the CDR3, the full variable domain is DTGVSQNPRHKITKRGQNVTFRCDPISEHNRLYWYRQTLGQGPEFLTYFQNEAQLEKSRLLSDRFSAERPKGSFSTLEIQRTEQGDSAMYLCASSRRDSLTGELFFGEGSRLTVL.

V and J are TRBV6-5 and TRBJ2-5, with TRBD1 matching 8 bases. The CDR3 runs to 14 residues. The germline CDR1 and CDR2 sequences are MNHEY and SVGAGI. The J segment lost 5 bases and the V segment lost 2 bases, leaving 4 bases of the junction unmatched. CDR3 in DNA: TGTGCCAGCAGTTACGGCAGGGGGCCTGAGACCCAGTACTTC. This gives the protein CASSYGRGPETQYF.

The gene calls are TRBV9 and TRBJ1-2, with 9 bases aligning to TRBD1. The V gene end was trimmed by 4 bases and the J gene end by 8 bases; junction bases not matched to a gene: 3. CDR1 is SGDLS, CDR2 YYNGEE, per germline. CDR3 length: 12 amino acids. This CDR3 is CASSRQGVGYTF. CDR3 nucleotide sequence: TGTGCCAGCAGCAGACAGGGGGTCGGCTACACCTTC.

The chain joins TRBV24-1 to TRBJ2-7, with D tentatively TRBD2 (5 bases). The CDR3 covers 14 residues. The germline V gene has CDR1 KGHDR and CDR2 SFDVKD. Between the trimmed V and J ends, which lost 5 bases and 3 bases, there was a span of 13 bases. The CDR3 loop is CATSGRGRDYEQYF. DNA of the CDR3: TGTGCCACCAGTGGCCGTGGGAGAGACTACGAGCAGTACTTC.

V gene TRBV5-4 combines with J gene TRBJ1-1, with 9 bases matching TRBD1. Germline assignment: CDR1 SGHNT and CDR2 YYREEE (reference sequence). V shed 4 bases and J 7 bases; nucleotides not matched to a gene: 8. This CDR3 has 14 residues. CDR3 coding DNA: TGTGCCAGCAGCACGAGGACAGGGGATGATGAAGCTTTCTTT. This translates into CASSTRTGDDEAFF.

The chain combines TRBV12-5 with TRBJ1-2, with D possibly being TRBD1 (6 bases). The V gene's germline CDR1 is LGHNT and CDR2 FRNRAP. CDR3 length: 18 amino acids. Between the trimmed V and J ends, which lost 0 bases and 5 bases, there was a span of 22 bases. The CDR3 loop reads CASGLVSSVSGAPYGYTF. The CDR3 DNA reads as TGTGCTAGTGGTTTGGTGTCGTCTGTGTCAGGGGCGCCGTATGGCTACACCTTC.

The V call is TRBV5-1, the J call TRBJ2-1, with a tentative D call TRBD1 (6 bases). Germline CDR1 is SGHRS and CDR2 is YFSETQ. The CDR3 spans 14 residues. V dropped 0 bases and J dropped 10 bases, with 14 bases sitting between them. The DNA of the CDR3 is TGCGCCAGCAGCTTGGGCAGGGGATTGGGAGAGCAGTTCTTC. Amino acids: CASSLGRGLGEQFF.

The chain has TRBV5-4 and TRBJ2-1; 14 bases fit TRBD2. V trimming: 0 bases; J trimming: 9 bases; junction bases outside the gene matches: 14. The CDR3 loop spans 19 amino acids. Per germline, CDR1 SGHNT and CDR2 YYREEE (reference sequence). In DNA form, the CDR3 reads TGTGCCAGCAGCTTGGCCCCGGTGACTAGCGGGGGGGTATCAGGTGAGCAGTTCTTC. Its translation: CASSLAPVTSGGVSGEQFF.

V gene TRBV18 combines with J gene TRBJ2-2; 10 bases agree with TRBD1. CDR3 length: 16 amino acids. CDR1 is KGHSH and CDR2 is LQKENI in the germline V gene. V trimming: 1 base; J trimming: 3 bases; junction bases outside the gene matches: 2. The CDR3 spells CASSPRGQGYTGELFF. Here the CDR3 DNA reads TGTGCCAGCTCACCACGGGGACAGGGGTACACCGGGGAGCTGTTTTTT.

V and J are TRBV18 and TRBJ1-2; TRBD1 aligns across 10 bases. The V segment lost 2 bases and the J segment 3 bases; nucleotides outside the gene matches: 3. Per the germline V gene, CDR1 is KGHSH and CDR2 is LQKENI. This CDR3 has 15 residues. The CDR3 is CASSPRQGAYYGYTF. CDR3 nucleotide sequence: TGTGCCAGCTCACCAAGACAGGGGGCGTACTATGGCTACACCTTC.

V is TRBV19 and J is TRBJ2-1, with TRBD2 matching over 9 bases. The CDR3 has 16 amino acids. V dropped 3 bases and J dropped 5; count of bases not matched to a gene: 8. Germline V gene sequence: CDR1 LNHDA, CDR2 SQIVND (reference sequence). Here the CDR3 reads CASSMGAGGFNNEQFF. CDR3 bases: TGTGCCAGTAGTATGGGAGCGGGAGGATTCAACAATGAGCAGTTCTTC.